These 22 T cell receptor beta chains originate from one sample sequenced in a study of glioma-infiltrating T cells after dendritic cell vaccination. TCRdb's copy holds only in-frame clones and misses some; the assay was immunoSEQ multiplex PCR. The table records around 87,000 clones, 75% to 90% of them present only once. Time point indicated: after dendritic cell vaccination, including at tumor progression/relapse. This specimen consisted of blood, obtained after dendritic cell vaccination. The receptor set was obtained from a human donor with glioblastoma.

The chain is built from TRBV5-6 and TRBJ2-1, with TRBD2 matching 8 bases. The V segment lost 5 bases and the J segment 4 bases; nucleotides outside the gene matches: 5. CDR3 length: 14 amino acids. From germline, CDR1 is SGHDT and CDR2 YYEEEE. CDR3 nucleotide sequence: TGTGCCAGCAGTAGCGGGGAATCTTACAATGAGCAGTTCTTC. This gives the protein CASSSGESYNEQFF. The complete variable domain, with remaining parts taken from reference TRBV5-6 and TRBJ2-1, reads DAGVTQSPTHLIKTRGQQVTLRCSPKSGHDTVSWYQQALGQGPQFIFQYYEEEERQRGNFPDRFSGHQFPNYSSELNVNALLLGDSALYLCASSSGESYNEQFFGPGTRLTVL.

The chain employs TRBV7-8 and TRBJ1-6; the match to TRBD1 covers 7 bases. Germline loops: CDR1 SGHVS, CDR2 FQNEAQ. The CDR3 runs 15 residues. J lost 10 bases, V lost 2 bases, and 8 bases had no gene match. In nucleotides, the CDR3 is TGTGCCAGCAGCTTATCTTGGTCAGGGGGATCACCCCTCCACTTT. It specifies CASSLSWSGGSPLHF.

The rearrangement joins TRBV5-8 to TRBJ2-7, with TRBD1 as a possible D gene (6 bases). V was pared by 3 bases and J by 2 bases, with 18 bases between. Germline loops: CDR1 SGHTS, CDR2 YDEGEE. The CDR3 totals 16 residues. CDR3 region: CASSYTGQLHTYEQYF. In DNA form, the CDR3 reads TGTGCCAGCAGCTATACGGGACAACTACATACCTACGAGCAGTACTTC.

The chain employs TRBV2 and TRBJ2-1; TRBD2 matches at 11 bases. The length of the CDR3 is 13 residues. V was clipped by 4 bases and J by 10 bases; unmatched bases: 3. The germline V gene encodes CDR1 SNHLY and CDR2 FYNNEI. The CDR3 sequence is CASSGVAGGEQFF. DNA for the CDR3: TGTGCCAGCAGTGGGGTAGCGGGGGGGGAGCAGTTCTTC.

The V and J genes are TRBV7-3 and TRBJ1-6; D gene uncertain. V shed 3 bases and J shed 10 bases, with 7 bases lying between them. The CDR3 is 12 residues long. CDR1 and CDR2 from the germline V gene are SGHTA and FQGTGA. The CDR3 nucleotides are TGTGCCAGCAGCTTGGAGAAATCACCCCTCCACTTT. This codes for CASSLEKSPLHF.

The V gene is TRBV19, the J gene TRBJ1-1; D not certain. V lost 5 bases and J 0 bases, leaving 10 bases between the germline ends. Germline V gene data show CDR1 as LNHDA and CDR2 as SQIVND (reference sequence). CDR3 length: 14 residues. The CDR3 region is CASSPLNLNTEAFF. CDR3 DNA: TGTGCCAGTAGTCCCCTTAACTTGAACACTGAAGCTTTCTTT.

This rearrangement joins TRBV9 to TRBJ1-6; maybe TRBD1 (5 bases). Germline lookup yields CDR1 SGDLS and CDR2 YYNGEE. V was pared by 0 bases and J by 7 bases, with 11 bases between. This CDR3 region has 15 residues. DNA for the CDR3: TGTGCCAGCAGCGTAGAACCAGGGTCGAATTCACCCCTCCACTTT. Translated: CASSVEPGSNSPLHF.

The chain has TRBV7-2 and TRBJ2-7, with a tentative D call TRBD1 (5 bases). The CDR3 runs to 15 residues. The V end was cut by 2 bases, the J end by 4 bases, with 15 bases between. Germline V lookup: CDR1 SGHTA, CDR2 FQGNSA. The CDR3 is CASSLHARQGYEQYF. The DNA of the CDR3 is TGTGCCAGCAGCTTACACGCTCGGCAGGGTTACGAGCAGTACTTC.

The chain has TRBV4-1 and TRBJ1-1; D gene unclear. The CDR3 is 15 residues long. Germline CDR1 and CDR2: MGHRA and YSYEKL. With 0 bases removed from V and 1 base from J, the gap between germline ends came to 9 bases. The CDR3 DNA reads as TGCGCCAGCAGCCAAGATGAGGCAGAGAACACTGAAGCTTTCTTT. It yields the protein CASSQDEAENTEAFF.

The chain is built from TRBV2 and TRBJ1-5; D remains unclear. The CDR3 consists of 15 residues. Germline CDR1 and CDR2: SNHLY and FYNNEI. The V end lost 4 bases, the J end lost 4 bases, and 14 bases lay between the germline ends. The CDR3 reads CASSGLAGSNQPQHF. As DNA, the CDR3 is TGTGCCAGCAGTGGGTTGGCAGGTTCTAATCAGCCCCAGCATTTT.

The V and J genes are TRBV2 and TRBJ1-3; 7 nucleotides align to TRBD1. J was trimmed by 2 bases and V by 6 bases; bases with no gene match: 4. The CDR3 covers 14 residues. CDR1 and CDR2 from the germline V gene are SNHLY and FYNNEI. The DNA for the CDR3 is TGTGCCAGCAGAACTGACAGGGCTGGAAACACCATATATTTT. It translates to CASRTDRAGNTIYF.

CDR3 in DNA: TGTGCCAGCAGCTCTACCGGGACAGGGGAAGGAAACACCATATATTTT. Amino acid sequence: CASSSTGTGEGNTIYF. This sequence joins TRBV7-9 and TRBJ1-3, with TRBD1 matching over 10 bases. Germline V lookup: CDR1 SEHNR, CDR2 FQNEAQ (reference sequence). The trim removed 4 bases at V and 4 bases at J, leaving 7 bases unmatched. This CDR3 region has 16 residues.

The CDR3 DNA sequence: TGTGCCAGCAGGGGCTCCTCGGGACAGGGGCCTGGCTACACCTTC. Its protein product is CASRGSSGQGPGYTF. The rearrangement uses TRBV6-5 and TRBJ1-2, with 10 positions matching TRBD1. This CDR3 region has 15 residues. Trimming at V came to 6 bases and at J to 7 bases, leaving 11 bases not matched to a gene. Looked up from germline, CDR1 is MNHEY and CDR2 is SVGAGI.

The chain is built from TRBV7-9 and TRBJ2-1, with TRBD2 matching over 13 bases. Per germline, CDR1 SEHNR and CDR2 FQNEAQ (reference sequence). The junction had 4 bases not matched to a gene; V was cut back by 5 bases and J by 6 bases. The CDR3 loop spans 15 amino acids. The CDR3 loop reads CASSPGLAGFNEQFF. The CDR3 bases are TGTGCCAGCAGCCCGGGACTAGCGGGGTTCAATGAGCAGTTCTTC.

The gene calls are TRBV2 and TRBJ1-3; TRBD1 matches at 8 bases. The CDR3 consists of 15 residues. Germline V gene lookup returns CDR1 SNHLY and CDR2 FYNNEI. Trimming took 6 bases from V and 0 from J; bases not matched to a gene: 4. CDR3 nucleotides: TGTGCCAGCAGCCGTACAGGGGGCTCTGGAAACACCATATATTTT. It specifies CASSRTGGSGNTIYF.

This clone was picked up one time. The chain has TRBV2 and TRBJ2-3; D not certain. CDR3 length: 11 amino acids. V shed 7 bases and J shed 6 bases, with 8 bases lying between them. Germline V gene lookup returns CDR1 SNHLY and CDR2 FYNNEI. The CDR3 nucleotides are TGTGCCAGCAACCGAGCGGATACGCAGTATTTT. It is translated as CASNRADTQYF.

The rearrangement links TRBV7-9 to TRBJ1-1, with D possibly being TRBD1 (6 bases). This CDR3 has 13 amino acids. CDR1 is SEHNR, CDR2 FQNEAQ, per germline (reference sequence). Trimming left V 2 bases short and J 5 bases short, with 9 bases between. The CDR3 bases are TGTGCCAGCAGCTTAACAGGGAAAACTGAAGCTTTCTTT. Protein product: CASSLTGKTEAFF.

The V gene is TRBV2, the J gene TRBJ1-5; D possibly corresponds to TRBD1 (5 bases). CDR3 size: 14 residues. Germline lookup yields CDR1 SNHLY and CDR2 FYNNEI. Trimming removed 7 bases from V and 7 bases from J, with 17 bases in between. CDR3 region: CASTPLGGDQPQHF. CDR3 in DNA: TGTGCCAGCACCCCCCTGGGGGGTGACCAGCCCCAGCATTTT.

This chain uses TRBV6-5 with TRBJ1-2, with 8 bases aligning to TRBD1. With 0 bases clipped from V and 4 bases from J, the junction kept 7 bases outside the gene matches. This CDR3 is built from 16 residues. Germline CDR1 is MNHEY and CDR2 is SVGAGI. CDR3 in amino acids: CASSYSYQGASYGYTF. Written as DNA, the CDR3 is TGTGCCAGCAGTTACTCGTACCAGGGGGCCAGCTATGGCTACACCTTC.

This chain joins TRBV27 and TRBJ2-2; D is ambiguous. V was clipped by 3 bases and J by 7 bases, with 15 bases between them. The germline V gene has CDR1 MNHEY and CDR2 SMNVEV (reference sequence). The CDR3 runs to 15 residues. CDR3 coding DNA: TGTGCCAGCAGTTTCTCCTCAGGTTCTTTCGGGGAGCTGTTTTTT. Protein product: CASSFSSGSFGELFF.

The chain carries TRBV5-1 and TRBJ2-7; 7 positions agree with TRBD1. V dropped 5 bases and J dropped 1; count of bases not matched to a gene: 12. Germline V gene lookup returns CDR1 SGHRS and CDR2 YFSETQ. This CDR3 spans 16 amino acids. CDR3 sequence: CASRFSRDSRSYEQYF. The CDR3 coding sequence is TGCGCCAGCAGATTTTCCCGGGACAGCCGATCCTACGAGCAGTACTTC.

This chain links TRBV7-2 with TRBJ2-7; 8 positions match TRBD2. Germline trimming cut 5 bases from V and 2 bases from J; bases unmatched to any gene: 8. CDR1 is SGHTA, CDR2 FQGNSA, per germline. This CDR3 contains 15 residues. The DNA of the CDR3 is TGTGCCAGCAGCCCGGGGACTAGTGGAACCTACGAGCAGTACTTC. This gives the protein CASSPGTSGTYEQYF.